The source of this TCR beta chain is a study of T cell repertoires in cytomegalovirus infection. Study results and limitations: Identification of carriers of CMV plus the relevant HLA was performed using cumulative public TCR beta family frequency.

This clonotype was observed a few times. Its target is unknown. With 6 bases clipped from V and 0 bases from J, the junction kept 2 bases outside the gene matches. Germline lookup yields CDR1 SGHTA and CDR2 FQGTGA. This CDR3 comprises 16 residues. Via MiXCR, TCRdb re-called the reads, giving one row per CDR3 protein. The data show more than 150,000 distinct CDR3 sequences, roughly 19% seen once. The chain is built from TRBV7-3 and TRBJ2-2; 12 bases map to TRBD2. This TCR was recovered from a human donor in good health (CMV status not recorded). Some clones in this sample may be carry-over from other donors' samples. Specimen: PBMCs. DNA of the CDR3: TGTGCCAGCAGGACTAGCGGGAGCGCGAACACCGGGGAGCTGTTTTTT. It is translated as CASRTSGSANTGELFF.